Listed here is a single T cell receptor beta chain. This sample was taken from a study of blood T cell repertoires in COVID-19. Germline values: CDR1 SGHTA, CDR2 FQGTGA. The CDR3 covers 16 residues. The V gene end was trimmed by 2 bases and the J gene end by 5 bases; junction bases not matched to a gene: 7. Original data processing: Estimated nucleated cell counts came from reference gene primer amplification. Profiling relied on immunoSEQ multiplex PCR, and the TCRdb table lists in-frame clones only, not all of them. D and trimming were read from the DNA, whereas the V and J calls and clone size are those reported in that table. The sample holds approximately 91,000 clones; around 72% are singletons and the top ten take around a quarter.

The sequencing sample was made of peripheral blood. This clonotype originated in a man aged 65 to 79 with acute or convalescent COVID-19. This chain joins TRBV7-3 and TRBJ2-1, with 9 bases that match TRBD1. The CDR3 sequence: CASSLLLGQGDNEQFF. CDR3 sequence (DNA): TGTGCCAGCAGCTTACTATTGGGACAGGGAGACAATGAGCAGTTCTTC. The variable domain in full, completed from reference TRBV7-3 and TRBJ2-1, reads GAGVSQTPSNKVTEKGKYVELRCDPISGHTALYWYRQSLGQGPEFLIYFQGTGAADDSGLPNDRFFAVRPEGSVSTLKIQRTERGDSAVYLCASSLLLGQGDNEQFFGPGTRLTVL.